This T cell receptor (beta chain) derives from a study of blood T cell repertoires in COVID-19. Study-level information: The origin of the acute and convalescent COVID-19 samples was the United States, Italy and Spain.

This clone was seen a single time. Authors' processing steps: Reference gene primers were amplified, and this amplification served to estimate nucleated cell counts. Repertoires were generated with immunoSEQ multiplex PCR, while TCRdb's copy carries only in-frame clones and drops some. Clone size and V and J calls were adopted from that table, with D and trimming inferred from the DNA. This table holds approximately 260,000 clones, around 87% found once. V was clipped by 0 bases and J by 6 bases, with 12 bases between them. This CDR3 has 15 amino acids. The V gene's germline CDR1 is LNHDA and CDR2 SQIVND (reference sequence).

The chain recombines TRBV19 with TRBJ2-1; D remains unclear. The clonotype was recovered from a man in his 60s who had recovered from COVID-19. Sequenced sample: peripheral blood. CDR3 coding DNA: TGTGCCAGTAGTATAGATCAACGACTCACCAATGAGCAGTTCTTC. Translated, it gives CASSIDQRLTNEQFF.